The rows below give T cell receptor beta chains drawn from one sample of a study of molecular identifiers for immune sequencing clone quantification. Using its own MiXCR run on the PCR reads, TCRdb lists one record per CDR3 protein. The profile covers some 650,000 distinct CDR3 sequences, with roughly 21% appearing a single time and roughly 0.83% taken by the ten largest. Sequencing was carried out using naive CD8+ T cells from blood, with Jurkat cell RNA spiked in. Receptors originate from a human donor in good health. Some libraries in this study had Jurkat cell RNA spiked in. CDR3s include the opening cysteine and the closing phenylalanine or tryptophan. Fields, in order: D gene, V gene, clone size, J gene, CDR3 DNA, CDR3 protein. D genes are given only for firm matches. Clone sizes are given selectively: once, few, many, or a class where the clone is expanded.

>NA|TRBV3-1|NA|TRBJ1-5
TGTGCCAGCAGCCAATACGGTCAGCCCCAGCATTTT
CASSQYGQPQHF
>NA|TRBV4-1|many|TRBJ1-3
TGCGCCAGCAGCCAAGATTCGCGGCCCTCTGGAAACACCATATATTTT
CASSQDSRPSGNTIYF
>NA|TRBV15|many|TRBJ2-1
TGTGCCACCAGGGTCCTAATGGGGTATGAGCAGTTCTTC
CATRVLMGYEQFF
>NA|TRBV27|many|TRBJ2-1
TGTGCCAGCAGTCCCTCTCATAATGAGCAGTTCTTC
CASSPSHNEQFF
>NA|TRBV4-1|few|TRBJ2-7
TGCGCCAGCAGCCAAGATCGCAACGGAAACTACGAGCAGTACTTC
CASSQDRNGNYEQYF
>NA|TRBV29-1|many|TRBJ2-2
TGCAGCGCCACGGGACAGAACACCGGGGAGCTGTTTTTT
CSATGQNTGELFF
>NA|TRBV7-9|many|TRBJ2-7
TGTGCCAGCAGCCCCGAGGGAGGTGGACGATACGAGCAGTACTTC
CASSPEGGGRYEQYF
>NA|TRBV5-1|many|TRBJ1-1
TGCGCCAGCAGCTTTCTTGAAGCGAGGCTGGGGCAACACGTGAACACTGAAGCTTTCTTT
CASSFLEARLGQHVNTEAFF
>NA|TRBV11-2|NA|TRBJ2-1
TGTGCCAGCAGCTCCTTAGGCACCGGGACTTTATACGGGAATGAGCAGTTCTTC
CASSSLGTGTLYGNEQFF
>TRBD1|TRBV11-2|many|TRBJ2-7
TGTGCCAGCAGCTTTAACAGGGGCGCGCACGAGCAGTACTTC
CASSFNRGAHEQYF
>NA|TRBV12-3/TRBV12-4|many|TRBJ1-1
TGTGCCAGCAGTTTTTCTGGCCTGGACGGGGCTTTCTTT
CASSFSGLDGAFF
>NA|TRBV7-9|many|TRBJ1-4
TGTGCCAGCAGCCCTCCCCAGGGGAGTGAAAAACTGTTTTTT
CASSPPQGSEKLFF
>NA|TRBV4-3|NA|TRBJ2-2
TGCGCCAGCAGCCCGTGGAGGCTAGAGGTTAGCGCCGGGGAGCTGTTTTTT
CASSPWRLEVSAGELFF
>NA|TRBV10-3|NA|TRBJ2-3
TGTGCCATCAGTGAATGGACAGGCACAGATACGCAGTATTTT
CAISEWTGTDTQYF
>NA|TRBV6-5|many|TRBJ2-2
TGTGCCAGCAGCGAAGGAGGTTACACCGGGGAGCTGTTTTTT
CASSEGGYTGELFF
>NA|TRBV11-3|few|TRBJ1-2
TGTGCCAGCAGCTTAGGGGGGAAACAGGGAAAGAACTATGGCTACACCTTC
CASSLGGKQGKNYGYTF
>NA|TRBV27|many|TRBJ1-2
TGTGCCAGCAGTTTTGGTGTCGACTATGGCTACACCTTC
CASSFGVDYGYTF
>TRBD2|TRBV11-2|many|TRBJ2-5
TGTGCCAGCAGCATCGACGGGACTAGCGGGGGTGAGACCCAGTACTTC
CASSIDGTSGGETQYF
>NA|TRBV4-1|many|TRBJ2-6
TGCGCCAGCAGCCAAGTACAACTCCTAAGCTCTGGGGCCAACGTCCTGACTTTC
CASSQVQLLSSGANVLTF
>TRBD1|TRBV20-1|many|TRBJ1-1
TGCAGTGCTAGAGATCGCCCAGGGGGGAGCACTGAAGCTTTCTTT
CSARDRPGGSTEAFF
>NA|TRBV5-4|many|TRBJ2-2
TGTGCCAGCAGCTCGGATATACCCGGGGAGCTGTTTTTT
CASSSDIPGELFF
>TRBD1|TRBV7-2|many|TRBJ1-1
TGTGCCAGCAGGCCGGACAGGGGAGGTACTGAAGCTTTCTTT
CASRPDRGGTEAFF
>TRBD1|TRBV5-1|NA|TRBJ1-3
TGCGCCAGCAGCGTCGGACAGGGGCTTTACTCTGGAAACACCGTATATTTT
CASSVGQGLYSGNTVYF
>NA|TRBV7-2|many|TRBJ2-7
TGTGCCAGCAGTCCCTTGGGAGAGCCCTACGAGCAGTACTTC
CASSPLGEPYEQYF
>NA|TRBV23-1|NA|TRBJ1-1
TGCGCCAGCAGTCAATCGTCCCGGGGGTGCACTGAAGCTTTCTTT
CASSQSSRGCTEAFF
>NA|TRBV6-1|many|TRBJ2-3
TGTGCCAGCAGTGAAGTTACAGGTATCACAGATACGCAGTATTTT
CASSEVTGITDTQYF
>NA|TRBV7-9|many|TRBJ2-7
TGTGCCAGCAGCCGTACTGCTGACACCACCTACGAGCAGTACTTC
CASSRTADTTYEQYF
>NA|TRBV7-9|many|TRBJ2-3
TGTGCCAGCAGCCCAAACCCCTCGACGGGGGTGCAGTATTTT
CASSPNPSTGVQYF
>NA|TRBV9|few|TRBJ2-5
TGTGCCAGCAGCGTAGGAGTTACTGAGACCCAGTACTTC
CASSVGVTETQYF
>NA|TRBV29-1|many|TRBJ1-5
TGCAGCGCCCCCCACGTGGGGCAGCTTAGCAATCAGCCCCAGCATTTT
CSAPHVGQLSNQPQHF
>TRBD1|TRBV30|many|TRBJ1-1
TGTGCCTGGAGAAGGGCAGGGGGAATGAACACTGAAGCTTTCTTT
CAWRRAGGMNTEAFF
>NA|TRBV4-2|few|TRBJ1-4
TGTGCCAGCAGCCAAGAAGGGGCAGACTTACTCTACGAAAAACTGTTTTTT
CASSQEGADLLYEKLFF
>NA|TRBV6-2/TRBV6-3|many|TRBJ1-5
TGTGCCAGCAGTTTGGGTGGGACTTCTATCAATCAGCCCCAGCATTTT
CASSLGGTSINQPQHF
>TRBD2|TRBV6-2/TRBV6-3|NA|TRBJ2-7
TGTGCCAGCATTACGGGACTAGCGGGGGCCTACGAGCAGTACTTC
CASITGLAGAYEQYF
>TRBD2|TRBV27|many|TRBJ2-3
TGTGCCAGCAGTCCTACCCCTAGCGGGAGTACAGATACGCAGTATTTT
CASSPTPSGSTDTQYF
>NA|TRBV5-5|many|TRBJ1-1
TGTGCCAGCAGCTTGGATCGGAGGATGAACACTGAAGCTTTCTTT
CASSLDRRMNTEAFF
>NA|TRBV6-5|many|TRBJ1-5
TGTGCCAGCAGTTACGACGGCCAGGGTGGCAATCAGCCCCAGCATTTT
CASSYDGQGGNQPQHF
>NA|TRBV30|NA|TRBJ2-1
TGTGCCTGGGGCCGGGACCTCTTCGGGAATGAGCAGTTCTTC
CAWGRDLFGNEQFF
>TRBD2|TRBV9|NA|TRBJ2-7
TGTGCCAGCAGCGCGAGGTGGGGACTAGCGGGGGGTAGCTCCTACGAGCAGTACTTC
CASSARWGLAGGSSYEQYF
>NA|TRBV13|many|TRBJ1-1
TGTGCCAGCAGCTTAGCGGGGGGGAAGGGGGCTGAAGCTTTCTTT
CASSLAGGKGAEAFF
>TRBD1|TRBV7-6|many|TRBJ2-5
TGTGCCAGCAGCTGGGGGACAGCCCAAGAGACCCAGTACTTC
CASSWGTAQETQYF
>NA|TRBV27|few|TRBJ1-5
TGTGCCAGCAGTCCCCCCCCCAGGGAAGGTGGCAATCAGCCCCAGCATTTT
CASSPPPREGGNQPQHF
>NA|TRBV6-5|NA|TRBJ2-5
TGTGCCAGCAGTTCCTGGGGCCTGGAGACCCAGTACTTC
CASSSWGLETQYF
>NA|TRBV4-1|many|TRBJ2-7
TGCGCCAGCAGCCCCAGCGGCCCCTACGAGCAGTACTTC
CASSPSGPYEQYF
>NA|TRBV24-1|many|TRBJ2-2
TGTGCCACCAGTGATTTTGGGGACACCGGGGAGCTGTTTTTT
CATSDFGDTGELFF
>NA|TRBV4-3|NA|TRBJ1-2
TGCGCCAGCAGCCACGAGTCACAAGGAACAGGTGGCTACACCTTC
CASSHESQGTGGYTF
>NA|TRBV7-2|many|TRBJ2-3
TGTGCCAGCAGCTTATATGAACAGGCGCTAGATCCCAGCACAGATACGCAGTATTTT
CASSLYEQALDPSTDTQYF
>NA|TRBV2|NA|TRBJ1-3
TGTGCCAGCGCCGCGGACCCCACGAGCTCTGGAAACACCATATATTTT
CASAADPTSSGNTIYF
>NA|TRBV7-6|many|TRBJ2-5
TGTGCCAGCAGCTCGCGTGAACGGACGAAGCCGTCCCAAGAGACCCAGTACTTC
CASSSRERTKPSQETQYF
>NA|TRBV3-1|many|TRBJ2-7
TGTGCCAGCAGCCAAGAGGGGGGAAGAAAGTACGAGCAGTACTTC
CASSQEGGRKYEQYF
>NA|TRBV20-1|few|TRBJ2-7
TGCAGTGCTAGATCCAGGGACTGGACCAACTACGAGCAGTACTTC
CSARSRDWTNYEQYF
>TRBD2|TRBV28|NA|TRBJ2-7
TGTGCCAGCCAATGGCTAGCGGGAGACGAGCAGTACTTC
CASQWLAGDEQYF
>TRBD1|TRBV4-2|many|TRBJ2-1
TGTGCCAGCAGCCAAGATTCGATGGAGACAGGGGGTTTCGAGAATGAGCAGTTCTTC
CASSQDSMETGGFENEQFF
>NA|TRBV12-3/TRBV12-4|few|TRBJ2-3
TGTGCCAGCAGTCTGCGACAGATCACAGATACGCAGTATTTT
CASSLRQITDTQYF
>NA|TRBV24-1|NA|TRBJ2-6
TGTGCCACCCCCCCAGGGTCCTCTGGGGCCAACGTCCTGACTTTC
CATPPGSSGANVLTF
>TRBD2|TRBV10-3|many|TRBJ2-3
TGTGCCATCAGTGATAGACTAGCGGGGGGGCTTCGCACAGATACGCAGTATTTT
CAISDRLAGGLRTDTQYF
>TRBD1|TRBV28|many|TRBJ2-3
TGTGCCAGCAGTCCGGACAGGGAAAAAACAGATACGCAGTATTTT
CASSPDREKTDTQYF
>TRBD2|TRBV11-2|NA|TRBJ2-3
TGTGCCAGCAGCTTAGATTTGGGTGTAGCGGGAGTTCTTGCAGATACGCAGTGTTTT
CASSLDLGVAGVLADTQCF
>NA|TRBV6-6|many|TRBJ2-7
TGTGCCAGCAGTTATGTACAGTTACCCTACGAGCAGTACTTC
CASSYVQLPYEQYF
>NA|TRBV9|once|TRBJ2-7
TGTGCCAGCAGCGTTTCATGGGGGTACGAGCAGTACTTC
CASSVSWGYEQYF